The clone carrying this TCR beta chain was recorded many times. What it binds is not known. Patients counted as stable if ophthalmopathy did not develop within 18 months. Fresh peripheral blood, roughly 9.8 ml of it, supplied the PBMCs. TCR beta CDR3 regions were amplified from RNA transcripts. HTBI primers drove first-round RT-PCR of the TCR CDR3. In TCRdb, the multiplex PCR reads were re-called with MiXCR into one record per CDR3 protein. The table includes 500,000 to 700,000 distinct CDR3 sequences, 15% to 20% detected once. This sample is part of a study of T cells in Graves' hyperthyroidism and ophthalmopathy. Study-level results: Ophthalmopathy, which appeared later, was predicted by the model a median approximately six months before onset. Blood samples included most of the expanded thyroid clonotypes exceeding 0.001.

The sequencing sample was made of blood. The clonotype was recovered from a woman aged 18-29 years with Graves' hyperthyroidism.

This chain's CDR3 is CASSPTRGGTDTQYF. The CDR3 DNA sequence: TGTGCCAGCTCACCAACGCGGGGGGGCACAGATACGCAGTATTTT. The rearrangement joins TRBV18 to TRBJ2-3; 8 bases match TRBD2. This CDR3 spans 15 amino acids. V was clipped by 2 bases and J by 1 base; unmatched bases: 2. Germline V gene sequence: CDR1 KGHSH, CDR2 LQKENI.